The TCR beta chain under discussion was sequenced for a study of regulatory T cells in long-lasting Graves disease. The study's findings and limits: Peripheral blood, not thyroid tissue, was the sole material studied. TCR diversity in persistent Graves' patients was below that of newly diagnosed ones.

This clonotype was observed many times. Its antigen is undetermined. Specified time point: newly diagnosed GD, antithyroid drugs for less than 3 months. From RNA extracted from PBMCs, the TCR library was made. Germline V CDR1 and CDR2: SGHVS, FQNEAQ. This CDR3 is built from 16 residues. The V gene lost 6 bases and the J gene lost 6 bases, with 21 bases spanning the gap. Combining iRepertoire HTBI primers with Arm-PCR of CDR3 regions, the authors built TCR beta libraries. Via MiXCR, TCRdb re-called the multiplex PCR reads, giving one row per CDR3 protein. The sample shows 200,000 to 250,000 distinct CDR3 sequences, roughly 20% of them seen only once. A further study also used this sample, focusing on T cells in Graves' hyperthyroidism and ophthalmopathy.

This receptor was obtained from a woman younger than 45 with Graves disease. The sequencing used peripheral blood mononuclear cells (PBMCs), collected at new diagnosis, from a patient treated with antithyroid drugs. The chain employs TRBV7-8 and TRBJ2-1; a possible D gene is TRBD2 (6 bases). The CDR3 loop reads CASRQPGLASGNEQFF. In DNA form, the CDR3 reads TGTGCCAGCAGACAACCGGGACTCGCGTCGGGCAATGAGCAGTTCTTC.